These T cell receptor beta chains were read from a single sample in a study of spatial heterogeneity in lung cancer. TCRdb passed the 5' RACE reads through MiXCR, listing each CDR3 protein once. The sample shows 60,000 to 90,000 distinct CDR3 sequences, roughly 14% of them seen only once. The material sequenced was PBMCs, taken at surgery. The origin of the receptors is a male donor with early-stage non-small cell lung cancer. Both conserved end residues are part of each CDR3. D genes are given only for firm matches. A clone size is listed for some rows: how often the clone was seen (once, few, many), or a class if it is expanded.

abundance	v_gene	j_gene	d_gene	CDR3aa	CDR3nt
many	TRBV6-2/TRBV6-3	TRBJ2-5	-	CASRDPRETQYF	TGTGCCAGCAGAGATCCGAGGGAGACCCAGTACTTC
many	TRBV10-3	TRBJ2-7	TRBD2	CAIGTTGYEQYF	TGTGCCATCGGGACTACCGGCTACGAGCAGTACTTC
few	TRBV6-2/TRBV6-3	TRBJ2-5	TRBD2	CASLSGREIAEETQYF	TGTGCCAGCCTAAGCGGGCGGGAGATCGCTGAGGAGACCCAGTACTTC
-	TRBV20-1	TRBJ2-5	-	CSARGLQETQYF	TGCAGTGCTAGAGGGCTCCAAGAGACCCAGTACTTC
-	TRBV6-5	TRBJ1-2	-	CASSRGADYGYTF	TGTGCCAGCAGCCGAGGGGCTGACTATGGCTACACCTTC
few	TRBV11-2	TRBJ2-5	TRBD2	CASSPSGRQETQYF	TGTGCCAGCAGCCCGAGCGGGAGGCAAGAGACCCAGTACTTC
many	TRBV20-1	TRBJ2-3	-	CSARLPFTDTQYF	TGCAGTGCTAGACTCCCGTTCACAGATACGCAGTATTTT
few	TRBV7-9	TRBJ2-3	TRBD2	CASSGSGRQSTDTQYF	TGTGCCAGCAGCGGTAGCGGGAGGCAGAGCACAGATACGCAGTATTTT
-	TRBV10-3	TRBJ2-1	TRBD1	CASLDRGLSYNEQFF	TGTGCCAGTCTGGACAGGGGTCTATCCTACAATGAGCAGTTCTTC
-	TRBV5-1	TRBJ2-7	TRBD1	CASSLGTGGFSEQYF	TGCGCCAGCAGCTTGGGGACAGGGGGCTTCTCCGAGCAGTACTTC
few	TRBV3-1	TRBJ2-1	TRBD2	CASSQEIAGGGHEQFF	TGTGCCAGCAGCCAAGAAATAGCGGGAGGGGGGCATGAGCAGTTCTTC